This TCR beta chain was sequenced during a study of OX40 agonist ivuxolimab in advanced cancers. Whole-study context: A male proportion of over 70% was recorded, with mean age about 60 years and range about 20 to 85.

This clone was observed a few times. Its antigen remains unidentified. Study conclusions and caveats: Clonal expansion was seen in CD4+ and CD8+ blood T cells by week 6 at 0.1 to 3.0 mg/kg.

Profiled with immunoSEQ multiplex PCR; TCRdb holds only in-frame clones, not every one. Here the sample spans fewer than 25,000 clones, about 83% being singletons. The source of this sequence is an adult with an advanced solid tumor such as melanoma, head and neck, liver or kidney cancer. Here the sequenced sample was CD4+ or CD8+ T cells sorted from blood, taken in a trial of the OX40 agonist ivuxolimab.

CDR3 bases: TGTGCCAGCAGCCTCCTACAGGGACAGCTAACTGAAGCTTTCTTT. This sequence encodes CASSLLQGQLTEAFF. This chain uses TRBV5-4 with TRBJ1-1; 7 nucleotides agree with TRBD1. J was trimmed by 5 bases and V by 4 bases; bases with no gene match: 11. Germline V gives CDR1 SGHNT, CDR2 YYREEE (reference sequence). The CDR3 consists of 15 residues.